These T cell receptor beta chains were read from a single sample in a study of blood T cell repertoires in COVID-19. The table came from immunoSEQ multiplex PCR; TCRdb's copy has only in-frame clones and leaves some out. The sample gives 70,000 to 85,000 clones, roughly four fifths of which show up once; just over 20% is in the top ten. Sequenced sample: peripheral blood. The receptors were gathered from a human donor in a cohort sampled during active COVID-19. Each CDR3 is given with its conserved first and last residue. A D gene is named only where the DNA matches it firmly. Size values are once, few and many counts, or a class for expanded clones, and some rows have none.

j_call: TRBJ2-1
cdr3_length: 17
v_call: TRBV5-1
clone_size: NA
d_call: TRBD1
cdr3_aa: CASSLGPQGVLFNEQFF
cdr3_nt: TGCGCCAGCAGCTTGGGGCCTCAGGGGGTTCTTTTCAATGAGCAGTTCTTC

j_call: TRBJ2-7
cdr3_length: 11
v_call: TRBV2
clone_size: NA
d_call: NA
cdr3_aa: CASNEGYEQYF
cdr3_nt: TGTGCCAGCAACGAGGGCTACGAGCAGTACTTC

j_call: TRBJ1-1
cdr3_length: 15
v_call: TRBV27
clone_size: NA
d_call: TRBD1
cdr3_aa: CASRLTGTGLDEAFF
cdr3_nt: TGTGCCAGCAGATTGACCGGGACAGGGTTGGATGAAGCTTTCTTT

j_call: TRBJ2-7
cdr3_length: 15
v_call: TRBV3-1/TRBV3-2
clone_size: NA
d_call: TRBD2
cdr3_aa: CASSQAPSGAYEQYF
cdr3_nt: TGTGCCAGCAGCCAGGCTCCTAGCGGTGCATACGAGCAGTACTTC

j_call: TRBJ1-1
cdr3_length: 15
v_call: TRBV4-1
clone_size: NA
d_call: NA
cdr3_aa: CASSPVSPLRTEAFF
cdr3_nt: TGCGCCAGCAGCCCCGTGAGCCCTTTGCGGACTGAAGCTTTCTTT

j_call: TRBJ2-5
cdr3_length: 15
v_call: TRBV6-5
clone_size: NA
d_call: TRBD1
cdr3_aa: CASRWTGVNQETQYF
cdr3_nt: TGTGCCAGCAGATGGACAGGGGTAAACCAAGAGACCCAGTACTTC

j_call: TRBJ1-4
cdr3_length: 14
v_call: TRBV7-9
clone_size: NA
d_call: TRBD1
cdr3_aa: CACSRDRVNEKLFF
cdr3_nt: TGTGCCTGCAGCAGGGACAGAGTAAATGAAAAACTGTTTTTT

j_call: TRBJ1-5
cdr3_length: 12
v_call: TRBV24-1
clone_size: once
d_call: NA
cdr3_aa: CATSDQGQPQHF
cdr3_nt: TGTGCCACCAGTGACCAGGGACAGCCCCAGCATTTT

j_call: TRBJ1-1
cdr3_length: 15
v_call: TRBV5-1
clone_size: NA
d_call: NA
cdr3_aa: CASSLAVNQNTEAFF
cdr3_nt: TGCGCCAGCAGCTTGGCGGTAAACCAGAACACTGAAGCTTTCTTT

j_call: TRBJ2-7
cdr3_length: 18
v_call: TRBV5-1
clone_size: once
d_call: TRBD2
cdr3_aa: CASSLRLATTTASYEQYF
cdr3_nt: TGCGCCAGCAGCTTGCGACTAGCAACGACCACGGCCTCCTACGAGCAGTACTTC

j_call: TRBJ2-7
cdr3_length: 14
v_call: TRBV19
clone_size: NA
d_call: NA
cdr3_aa: CASRPGDGSYEQYF
cdr3_nt: TGTGCCAGCAGACCGGGGGACGGTTCCTACGAGCAGTACTTC

j_call: TRBJ2-5
cdr3_length: 15
v_call: TRBV4-1
clone_size: NA
d_call: NA
cdr3_aa: CASSQAPGYGETQYF
cdr3_nt: TGCGCCAGCAGCCAAGCCCCGGGGTACGGGGAGACCCAGTACTTC

j_call: TRBJ1-4
cdr3_length: 16
v_call: TRBV4-2
clone_size: NA
d_call: TRBD1
cdr3_aa: CASSQRRTGDNEKLFF
cdr3_nt: TGTGCCAGCAGCCAAAGGAGGACAGGCGATAATGAAAAACTGTTTTTT

j_call: TRBJ1-1
cdr3_length: 14
v_call: TRBV6-5
clone_size: NA
d_call: TRBD1
cdr3_aa: CASASTGGNTEAFF
cdr3_nt: TGTGCCAGCGCCTCGACAGGGGGCAACACTGAAGCTTTCTTT

j_call: TRBJ1-2
cdr3_length: 17
v_call: TRBV28
clone_size: NA
d_call: TRBD1
cdr3_aa: CASSLIGQGSSNYGYTF
cdr3_nt: TGTGCCAGCAGTCTCATCGGACAGGGGTCATCTAACTATGGCTACACCTTC

j_call: TRBJ1-2
cdr3_length: 16
v_call: TRBV29-1
clone_size: NA
d_call: TRBD1
cdr3_aa: CSVEGLGQGSREGYTF
cdr3_nt: TGCAGCGTTGAAGGCCTGGGACAGGGAAGCCGGGAGGGCTACACCTTC

j_call: TRBJ2-5
cdr3_length: 14
v_call: TRBV5-1
clone_size: NA
d_call: NA
cdr3_aa: CASSLGGGKETQYF
cdr3_nt: TGCGCCAGCAGCTTGGGGGGCGGGAAAGAGACCCAGTACTTC

j_call: TRBJ1-6
cdr3_length: 12
v_call: TRBV2
clone_size: NA
d_call: NA
cdr3_aa: CASVPDSSPLHF
cdr3_nt: TGTGCCAGCGTCCCAGACAGTTCACCCCTCCACTTT

j_call: TRBJ2-1
cdr3_length: 13
v_call: TRBV10-3
clone_size: NA
d_call: TRBD1
cdr3_aa: CATGQGPYNEQFF
cdr3_nt: TGTGCCACCGGACAGGGACCTTACAATGAGCAGTTCTTC

j_call: TRBJ1-1
cdr3_length: 14
v_call: TRBV19
clone_size: NA
d_call: NA
cdr3_aa: CASSIGQFGTEAFF
cdr3_nt: TGTGCCAGTAGTATAGGACAGTTTGGGACTGAAGCTTTCTTT

j_call: TRBJ1-6
cdr3_length: 12
v_call: TRBV19
clone_size: NA
d_call: TRBD1
cdr3_aa: CASRTGNSPLHF
cdr3_nt: TGTGCCAGTAGGACAGGGAATTCACCCCTCCACTTT

j_call: TRBJ2-7
cdr3_length: 16
v_call: TRBV9
clone_size: NA
d_call: NA
cdr3_aa: CASSVGGRGASYEQYF
cdr3_nt: TGTGCCAGCAGCGTAGGAGGGAGGGGGGCCTCCTACGAGCAGTACTTC

j_call: TRBJ1-2
cdr3_length: 12
v_call: TRBV18
clone_size: NA
d_call: NA
cdr3_aa: CASSDNNYGYTF
cdr3_nt: TGTGCCAGCTCGGACAATAACTATGGCTACACCTTC

j_call: TRBJ1-3
cdr3_length: 15
v_call: TRBV3-1/TRBV3-2
clone_size: NA
d_call: NA
cdr3_aa: CASSPRGASGNTIYF
cdr3_nt: TGTGCCAGCAGCCCGCGAGGTGCCTCTGGAAACACCATATATTTT

j_call: TRBJ2-7
cdr3_length: 15
v_call: TRBV5-1
clone_size: NA
d_call: NA
cdr3_aa: CASSFNGAGSYEQYF
cdr3_nt: TGCGCCAGCAGCTTTAATGGGGCCGGCTCCTACGAGCAGTACTTC

j_call: TRBJ1-2
cdr3_length: 14
v_call: TRBV5-6
clone_size: NA
d_call: TRBD1
cdr3_aa: CASSKAGQGYGYTF
cdr3_nt: TGTGCCAGCAGCAAAGCGGGACAGGGCTATGGCTACACCTTC

j_call: TRBJ2-4
cdr3_length: 16
v_call: TRBV28
clone_size: NA
d_call: TRBD1
cdr3_aa: CASRLPTTGPYGIQYF
cdr3_nt: TGTGCCAGCAGGCTACCCACGACAGGGCCTTACGGCATTCAGTACTTC

j_call: TRBJ2-3
cdr3_length: 16
v_call: TRBV10-3
clone_size: NA
d_call: TRBD2
cdr3_aa: CAISENIAGGEDTQYF
cdr3_nt: TGTGCCATCAGTGAGAACATAGCGGGGGGGGAAGATACGCAGTATTTT

j_call: TRBJ1-5
cdr3_length: 14
v_call: TRBV7-3
clone_size: many
d_call: TRBD1
cdr3_aa: CASRIPGGTQPQHF
cdr3_nt: TGTGCCAGCAGGATCCCAGGGGGCACTCAGCCCCAGCATTTT

j_call: TRBJ2-2
cdr3_length: 16
v_call: TRBV7-7
clone_size: few
d_call: TRBD2
cdr3_aa: CASSRAGGPDTGELFF
cdr3_nt: TGTGCTAGCAGCCGAGCGGGGGGGCCGGACACCGGGGAGCTGTTTTTT

j_call: TRBJ2-1
cdr3_length: 18
v_call: TRBV14
clone_size: NA
d_call: TRBD2
cdr3_aa: CASSQGLAGDLSYNEQFF
cdr3_nt: TGTGCCAGCAGCCAGGGACTAGCGGGGGACCTCTCCTACAATGAGCAGTTCTTC

j_call: TRBJ1-6
cdr3_length: 14
v_call: TRBV2
clone_size: NA
d_call: TRBD1
cdr3_aa: CASSDRTGNSPLHF
cdr3_nt: TGTGCCAGCAGTGACCGGACAGGGAATTCACCCCTCCACTTT

j_call: TRBJ2-7
cdr3_length: 16
v_call: TRBV30
clone_size: NA
d_call: TRBD2
cdr3_aa: CAWSPHGASGVVEQYF
cdr3_nt: TGTGCCTGGAGTCCCCACGGGGCTAGCGGGGTGGTCGAGCAGTACTTC

j_call: TRBJ1-3
cdr3_length: 15
v_call: TRBV2
clone_size: NA
d_call: TRBD1
cdr3_aa: CASSDRGLLGNTIYF
cdr3_nt: TGTGCCAGCAGTGACAGGGGGCTTCTCGGAAACACCATATATTTT

j_call: TRBJ1-1
cdr3_length: 14
v_call: TRBV18
clone_size: NA
d_call: NA
cdr3_aa: CASSPQGRDTEAFF
cdr3_nt: TGTGCCAGCTCACCACAGGGGAGGGACACTGAAGCTTTCTTT

j_call: TRBJ2-5
cdr3_length: 17
v_call: TRBV19
clone_size: NA
d_call: TRBD2
cdr3_aa: CASSDSPLAGTRGTQYF
cdr3_nt: TGTGCCAGTAGCGACTCCCCGCTAGCGGGTACCCGGGGGACCCAGTACTTC

j_call: TRBJ2-1
cdr3_length: 13
v_call: TRBV7-2
clone_size: NA
d_call: TRBD1
cdr3_aa: CASSLSSRTGEFF
cdr3_nt: TGTGCCAGCAGCTTATCCTCCCGGACAGGGGAGTTCTTC

j_call: TRBJ1-2
cdr3_length: 13
v_call: TRBV3-1/TRBV3-2
clone_size: NA
d_call: NA
cdr3_aa: CASTDPGVGGYTF
cdr3_nt: TGTGCCAGCACCGACCCGGGGGTGGGTGGCTACACCTTC

j_call: TRBJ2-6
cdr3_length: 18
v_call: TRBV5-1
clone_size: NA
d_call: TRBD1
cdr3_aa: CASSWGTGGGLGANVLTF
cdr3_nt: TGCGCCAGCAGCTGGGGGACAGGGGGTGGCCTGGGGGCCAACGTCCTGACTTTC

j_call: TRBJ2-3
cdr3_length: 16
v_call: TRBV27
clone_size: once
d_call: NA
cdr3_aa: CASSFLRLGGLDTQYF
cdr3_nt: TGTGCCAGCAGTTTTCTCAGACTAGGGGGCCTAGATACGCAGTATTTT

j_call: TRBJ2-2
cdr3_length: 13
v_call: TRBV2
clone_size: NA
d_call: NA
cdr3_aa: CASFELNTGELFF
cdr3_nt: TGTGCCAGCTTTGAGTTGAACACCGGGGAGCTGTTTTTT

j_call: TRBJ2-5
cdr3_length: 16
v_call: TRBV7-2
clone_size: NA
d_call: TRBD2
cdr3_aa: CASSSGLAGTGETQYF
cdr3_nt: TGTGCCAGCAGCTCCGGACTAGCGGGGACGGGGGAGACCCAGTACTTC

j_call: TRBJ2-7
cdr3_length: 14
v_call: TRBV6-5
clone_size: few
d_call: TRBD2
cdr3_aa: CASRGTGTSGEQYF
cdr3_nt: TGTGCCAGCAGGGGCACCGGGACTAGCGGCGAGCAGTACTTC

j_call: TRBJ1-3
cdr3_length: 16
v_call: TRBV5-6
clone_size: NA
d_call: TRBD1
cdr3_aa: CASSGTSGQARNTIYF
cdr3_nt: TGTGCCAGCAGCGGAACATCGGGACAGGCCAGAAACACCATATATTTT

j_call: TRBJ2-2
cdr3_length: 19
v_call: TRBV21-1
clone_size: NA
d_call: NA
cdr3_aa: CASSKAQGKESANTGELFF
cdr3_nt: TGTGCCAGCAGCAAAGCTCAGGGCAAAGAAAGCGCGAACACCGGGGAGCTGTTTTTT

j_call: TRBJ2-7
cdr3_length: 13
v_call: TRBV28
clone_size: NA
d_call: NA
cdr3_aa: CASSGGSSYEQYF
cdr3_nt: TGTGCCAGCAGCGGAGGCTCCTCCTACGAGCAGTACTTC

j_call: TRBJ1-2
cdr3_length: 16
v_call: TRBV5-4
clone_size: once
d_call: TRBD1
cdr3_aa: CASSPAGTGGYGGYTF
cdr3_nt: TGTGCCAGCAGCCCTGCCGGGACAGGGGGCTATGGCGGCTACACCTTC

j_call: TRBJ1-2
cdr3_length: 12
v_call: TRBV28
clone_size: NA
d_call: NA
cdr3_aa: CASQGGRRGYTF
cdr3_nt: TGTGCCAGCCAGGGTGGGCGGCGCGGCTACACCTTC

j_call: TRBJ2-3
cdr3_length: 19
v_call: TRBV5-1
clone_size: once
d_call: NA
cdr3_aa: CASSSPRNRQTGIGDTQYF
cdr3_nt: TGCGCCAGCAGCTCCCCCCGTAATAGACAGACAGGCATTGGGGATACGCAGTATTTT

j_call: TRBJ2-3
cdr3_length: 16
v_call: TRBV19
clone_size: NA
d_call: TRBD2
cdr3_aa: CASSWGLAGFTDTQYF
cdr3_nt: TGTGCCAGTAGCTGGGGGCTAGCGGGCTTCACAGATACGCAGTATTTT

j_call: TRBJ2-3
cdr3_length: 17
v_call: TRBV15
clone_size: NA
d_call: TRBD2
cdr3_aa: CATSGKTGTSGGYTQYF
cdr3_nt: TGTGCCACCAGCGGAAAAACCGGGACTAGCGGGGGGTACACGCAGTATTTT

j_call: TRBJ2-5
cdr3_length: 13
v_call: TRBV5-4
clone_size: many
d_call: NA
cdr3_aa: CASSPDFQETQYF
cdr3_nt: TGTGCCAGCAGCCCCGACTTTCAAGAGACCCAGTACTTC